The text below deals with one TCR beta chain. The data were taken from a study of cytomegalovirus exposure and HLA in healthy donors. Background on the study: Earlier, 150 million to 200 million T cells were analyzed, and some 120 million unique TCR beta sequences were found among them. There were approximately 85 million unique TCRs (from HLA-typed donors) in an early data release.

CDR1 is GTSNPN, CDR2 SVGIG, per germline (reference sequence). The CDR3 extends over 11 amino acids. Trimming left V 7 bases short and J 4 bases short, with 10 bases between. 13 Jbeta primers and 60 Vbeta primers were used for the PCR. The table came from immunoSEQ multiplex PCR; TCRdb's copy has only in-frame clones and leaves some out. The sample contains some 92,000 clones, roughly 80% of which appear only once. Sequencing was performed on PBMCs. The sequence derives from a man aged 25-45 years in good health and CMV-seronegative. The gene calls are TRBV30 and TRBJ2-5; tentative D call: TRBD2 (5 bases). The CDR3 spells CASALGETQYF. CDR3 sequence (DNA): TGTGCCTCCGCACTAGGAGAGACCCAGTACTTC.